This entry concerns a single TCR beta chain. What it binds is unknown. Produced via immunoSEQ multiplex PCR; TCRdb's table is partial and in-frame only. The sample carries 40,000 to 60,000 clones, around nine tenths recorded once. The data stem from a study of OX40 agonist ivuxolimab in advanced cancers. Whole-study results and caveats: At 0.1 to 3.0 mg/kg and by week 6, CD4+ and CD8+ T cells in the blood had expanded clonally.

Per germline, CDR1 KGHSH and CDR2 LQKENI. This CDR3 spans 13 amino acids. Trimming pared 3 bases from V and 3 bases from J, leaving 8 bases between. The sequencing used CD4+ or CD8+ T cells sorted from blood, collected in a trial of the OX40 agonist ivuxolimab. The sequence was obtained from an adult with an advanced solid tumor such as melanoma, head and neck, liver or kidney cancer. The V and J genes are TRBV18 and TRBJ2-5; a weak D match, TRBD1 (5 bases). CDR3 sequence (DNA): TGTGCCAGCTCACCCAGGGATAAAGAGACCCAGTACTTC. This codes for CASSPRDKETQYF.